This is a list of T cell receptor beta chains from one sample in a study of blood T cell repertoires in COVID-19. The protocol was immunoSEQ multiplex PCR, while the TCRdb copy is restricted to in-frame clones and leaves out a portion. The sample includes about 300,000 clones, about nine tenths seen only once; the top ten take about 4%. Sequencing used PBMCs or T cells enriched from blood (not recorded which). Receptors were obtained from a man in his thirties or forties who had recovered from COVID-19. CDR3s include the opening cysteine and the closing phenylalanine or tryptophan. Some rows mark clone size as missing; the rest say once, few, many or name a class of expanded clone.

clone size: NA; J gene: TRBJ1-1; V gene: TRBV29-1; CDR3 protein: CSVVWVSRTEAFF
clone size: NA; J gene: TRBJ2-7; V gene: TRBV6-5; CDR3 protein: CASRGTAGITYEQYF
clone size: NA; J gene: TRBJ1-2; V gene: TRBV28; CDR3 protein: CASSFGAGFGNTF
clone size: NA; J gene: TRBJ2-3; V gene: TRBV7-7; CDR3 protein: CASSLGTGGSVDTQYF
clone size: few; J gene: TRBJ2-1; V gene: TRBV20-1; CDR3 protein: CSASSELVSYNEQFF
clone size: NA; J gene: TRBJ2-3; V gene: TRBV19; CDR3 protein: CASSIDWVAGTDTQYF
clone size: NA; J gene: TRBJ1-4; V gene: TRBV2; CDR3 protein: CASSYDTRLLFF
clone size: NA; J gene: TRBJ2-1; V gene: TRBV27; CDR3 protein: CASSLEGQGANEQFF
clone size: NA; J gene: TRBJ1-1; V gene: TRBV10-2; CDR3 protein: CASSEWGHQRNTEAFF
clone size: NA; J gene: TRBJ1-2; V gene: TRBV6-5; CDR3 protein: CASSSPPTGGYGYTF
clone size: NA; J gene: TRBJ2-1; V gene: TRBV30; CDR3 protein: CAWDRAAYNEQFF
clone size: NA; J gene: TRBJ1-3; V gene: TRBV11-2; CDR3 protein: CASSVAVQFSGNTIYF
clone size: NA; J gene: TRBJ2-5; V gene: TRBV4-1; CDR3 protein: CASSQDRTQGWETQYF
clone size: NA; J gene: TRBJ2-3; V gene: TRBV30; CDR3 protein: CAWGSGGLSTDTQYF
clone size: once; J gene: TRBJ2-2; V gene: TRBV3-1/TRBV3-2; CDR3 protein: CASSLFPVAGANTGELFF